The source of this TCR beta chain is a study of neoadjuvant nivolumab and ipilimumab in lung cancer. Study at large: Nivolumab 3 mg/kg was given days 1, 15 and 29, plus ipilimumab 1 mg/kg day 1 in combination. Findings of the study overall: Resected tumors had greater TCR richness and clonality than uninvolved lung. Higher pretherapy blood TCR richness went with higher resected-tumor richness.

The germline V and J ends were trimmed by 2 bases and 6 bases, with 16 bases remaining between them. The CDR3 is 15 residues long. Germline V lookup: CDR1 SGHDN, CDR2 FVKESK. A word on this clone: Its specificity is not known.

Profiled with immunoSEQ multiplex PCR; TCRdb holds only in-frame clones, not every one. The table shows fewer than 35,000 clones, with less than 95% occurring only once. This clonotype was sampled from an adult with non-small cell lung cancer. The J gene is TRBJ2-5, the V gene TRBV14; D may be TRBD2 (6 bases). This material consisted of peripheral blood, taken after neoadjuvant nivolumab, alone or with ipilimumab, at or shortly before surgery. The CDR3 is CASSQMAGGVKTQYF. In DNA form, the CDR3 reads TGTGCCAGCAGCCAAATGGCAGGAGGGGTGAAGACCCAGTACTTC.